Here is one T cell receptor (beta chain) with its context. These data originate in a study of blood T cell repertoires in COVID-19. Study summary: COVID-19 samples from acute and convalescent phases originated in the United States, Italy and Spain.

V trimming: 4 bases; J trimming: 10 bases; junction bases outside the gene matches: 8. Germline lookup yields CDR1 MNHEY and CDR2 SMNVEV (reference sequence). The CDR3 totals 16 residues. Only in-frame clones appear in the TCRdb table, and some are missing; sequencing was by immunoSEQ multiplex PCR. The data show hundreds of thousands of clones, with around 92% seen just once and roughly 11% held by the top ten. The rearrangement links TRBV27 to TRBJ2-1, with TRBD2 matching 15 bases. The specimen sequenced was peripheral blood. The source of this sequence is a woman in her 30s with COVID-19, enrolled during active disease. The CDR3 spells CASSSLGLAGGPEQFF. The CDR3 DNA sequence: TGTGCCAGCAGTTCCCTGGGACTAGCGGGGGGACCGGAGCAGTTCTTC.